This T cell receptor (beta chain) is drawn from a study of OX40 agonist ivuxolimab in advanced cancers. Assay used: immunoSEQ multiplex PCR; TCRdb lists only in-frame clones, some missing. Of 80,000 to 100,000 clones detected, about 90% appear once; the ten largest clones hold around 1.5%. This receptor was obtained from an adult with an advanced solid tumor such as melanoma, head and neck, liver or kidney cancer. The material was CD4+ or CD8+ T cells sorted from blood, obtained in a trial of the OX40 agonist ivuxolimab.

CDR3 coding DNA: TGTGCCTGGAGTGTACTTTTCCTAGCGGGAGATCGCTCCTACAATGAGCAGTTCTTC. It specifies CAWSVLFLAGDRSYNEQFF. The chain uses TRBV30 and TRBJ2-1, with 10 bases fitting TRBD2. With V trimmed by 0 bases and J by 0 bases, 11 bases remained unmatched. Germline V CDR1 and CDR2: GTSNPN, SVGIG (reference sequence). The CDR3 sequence is 19 residues long.